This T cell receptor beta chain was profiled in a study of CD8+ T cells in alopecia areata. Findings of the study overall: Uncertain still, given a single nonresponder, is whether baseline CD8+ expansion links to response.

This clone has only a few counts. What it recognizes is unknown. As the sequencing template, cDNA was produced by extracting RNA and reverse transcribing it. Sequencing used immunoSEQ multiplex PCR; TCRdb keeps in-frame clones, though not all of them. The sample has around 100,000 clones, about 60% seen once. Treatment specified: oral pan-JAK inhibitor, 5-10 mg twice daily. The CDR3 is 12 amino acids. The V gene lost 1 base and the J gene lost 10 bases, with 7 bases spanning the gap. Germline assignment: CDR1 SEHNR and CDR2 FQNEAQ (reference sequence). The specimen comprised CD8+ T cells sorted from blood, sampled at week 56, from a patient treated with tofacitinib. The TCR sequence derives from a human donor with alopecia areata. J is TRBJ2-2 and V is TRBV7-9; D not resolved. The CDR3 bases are TGTGCCAGCAGCTTAGTGTGGGCGGAGCTGTTTTTT. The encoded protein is CASSLVWAELFF.